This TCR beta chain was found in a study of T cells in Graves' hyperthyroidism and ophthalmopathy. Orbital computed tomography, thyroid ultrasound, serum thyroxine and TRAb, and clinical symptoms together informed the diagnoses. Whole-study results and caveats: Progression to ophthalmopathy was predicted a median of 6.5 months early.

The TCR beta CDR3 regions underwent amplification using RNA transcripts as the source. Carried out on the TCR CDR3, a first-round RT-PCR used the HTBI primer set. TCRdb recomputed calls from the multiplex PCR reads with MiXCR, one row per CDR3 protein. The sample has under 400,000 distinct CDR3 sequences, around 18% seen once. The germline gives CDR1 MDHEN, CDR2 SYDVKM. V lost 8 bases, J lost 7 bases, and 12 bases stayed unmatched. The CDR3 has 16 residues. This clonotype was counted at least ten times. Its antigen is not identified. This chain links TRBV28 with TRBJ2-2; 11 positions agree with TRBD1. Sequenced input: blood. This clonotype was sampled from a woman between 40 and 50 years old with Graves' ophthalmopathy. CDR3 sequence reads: CASRRPDRGRLGELFF. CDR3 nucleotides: TGTGCCAGCCGTCGACCGGACAGGGGGCGCCTCGGGGAGCTGTTTTTT.